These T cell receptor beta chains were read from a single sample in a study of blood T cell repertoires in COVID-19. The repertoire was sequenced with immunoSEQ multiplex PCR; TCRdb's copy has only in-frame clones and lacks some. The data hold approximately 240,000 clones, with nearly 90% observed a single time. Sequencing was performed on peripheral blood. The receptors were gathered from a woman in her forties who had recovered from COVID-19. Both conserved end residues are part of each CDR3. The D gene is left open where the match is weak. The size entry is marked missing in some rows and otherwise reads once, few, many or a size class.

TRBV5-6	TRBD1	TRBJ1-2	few	CASSVGQAIVGYGYTF	TGTGCCAGCAGCGTAGGACAGGCCATCGTTGGCTATGGCTACACCTTC
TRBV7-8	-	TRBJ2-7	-	CASSLFNEQYF	TGTGCCAGCAGCTTATTTAACGAGCAGTACTTC
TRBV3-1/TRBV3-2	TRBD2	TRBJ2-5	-	CASSQAGGTLGGTQYF	TGTGCCAGCAGCCAAGCGGGAGGAACCCTCGGGGGGACCCAGTACTTC
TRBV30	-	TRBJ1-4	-	CAWSEGSNRGEKLFF	TGTGCCTGGAGTGAGGGGTCCAACCGCGGTGAAAAACTGTTTTTT
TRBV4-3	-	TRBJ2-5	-	CASSQEYSAGKETQYF	TGCGCCAGCAGCCAAGAGTATTCGGCGGGCAAAGAGACCCAGTACTTC
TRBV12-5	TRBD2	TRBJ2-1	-	CASGHHSGGYNEQFF	TGTGCTAGTGGCCACCACTCGGGAGGCTACAATGAGCAGTTCTTC
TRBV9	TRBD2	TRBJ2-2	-	CASSNGLAEYTGELFF	TGTGCCAGCAGCAACGGACTAGCGGAGTACACCGGGGAGCTGTTTTTT
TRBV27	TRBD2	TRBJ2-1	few	CASGTSGRNNEQFF	TGTGCCAGCGGGACTAGCGGGAGAAACAATGAGCAGTTCTTC
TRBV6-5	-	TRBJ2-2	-	CASSYSGGRNTGELFF	TGTGCCAGCAGTTACTCGGGGGGGCGGAACACCGGGGAGCTGTTTTTT
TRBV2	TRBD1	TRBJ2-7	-	CASSPDRGKGAYEQYF	TGTGCCAGCAGTCCGGACAGGGGTAAAGGGGCCTACGAGCAGTACTTC
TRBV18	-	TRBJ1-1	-	CASSPSRAAGRTEAFF	TGTGCCAGCTCACCCTCAAGGGCCGCTGGGAGGACTGAAGCTTTCTTT
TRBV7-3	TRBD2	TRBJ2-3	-	CASSPRGGGSGTDTQYF	TGTGCCAGCAGCCCACGGGGGGGCGGGAGTGGGACAGATACGCAGTATTTT
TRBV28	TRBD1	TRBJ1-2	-	CASSTGTVNYGYTF	TGTGCCAGCAGTACCGGGACAGTGAACTATGGCTACACCTTC
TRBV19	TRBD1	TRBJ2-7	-	CASSKRTGSSYEQYF	TGTGCCAGTAGTAAAAGGACAGGGAGCTCCTACGAGCAGTACTTC
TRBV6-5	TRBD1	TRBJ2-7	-	CASRNRGQYEQYF	TGTGCCAGTCGAAACAGGGGGCAATACGAGCAGTACTTC
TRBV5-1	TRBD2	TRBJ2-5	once	CASSTGLAGGPYGETQYF	TGCGCCAGCAGCACCGGACTAGCGGGAGGGCCATACGGAGAGACCCAGTACTTC
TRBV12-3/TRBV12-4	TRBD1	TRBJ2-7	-	CASSRTGIEQYF	TGTGCCAGCAGTCGGACAGGGATAGAGCAGTACTTC
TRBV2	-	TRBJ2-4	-	CASLLTLGQNIQYF	TGTGCCAGTCTGCTAACTCTAGGTCAGAACATTCAGTACTTC
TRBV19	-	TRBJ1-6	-	CASRSREGSSYNSPLHF	TGTGCCAGTAGATCCCGGGAGGGCAGCTCCTATAATTCACCCCTCCACTTT
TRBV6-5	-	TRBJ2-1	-	CASSYGGSSYNEQFF	TGTGCCAGCAGTTATGGGGGGAGCTCCTACAATGAGCAGTTCTTC
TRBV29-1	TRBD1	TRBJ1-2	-	CSVTGTELGYTF	TGCAGCGTTACCGGGACAGAGTTGGGCTACACCTTC
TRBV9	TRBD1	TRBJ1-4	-	CASSVAWGQPDEKLFF	TGTGCCAGCAGCGTAGCTTGGGGACAGCCCGATGAAAAACTGTTTTTT
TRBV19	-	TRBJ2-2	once	CASTTTGNTGELFF	TGTGCCAGTACGACGACAGGTAACACCGGGGAGCTGTTTTTT